These T cell receptor beta chains were read from a single sample in a study of Graves' ophthalmopathy and Graves' hyperthyroidism. TCRdb processed the multiplex PCR reads anew with MiXCR; each CDR3 protein has one entry. The sample lists almost 750,000 distinct CDR3 sequences; 40% were seen once. Sample: peripheral blood. The source of these receptors is an adult man with Graves' ophthalmopathy. CDR3s include the opening cysteine and the closing phenylalanine or tryptophan. The D gene is left open where the match is weak. The size field is filled for only some rows; it gives once, few, many or a size class.

d_call	clone_size	v_call	j_call	cdr3_aa	cdr3_nt
.	many	TRBV11-1	TRBJ1-1	CASTNFRAEAFF	TGTGCCAGCACCAATTTCCGAGCTGAAGCTTTCTTT
.	many	TRBV5-4	TRBJ1-6	CASSLAPDLVGSPLHF	TGTGCCAGCAGCTTGGCACCGGATCTTGTTGGTTCACCCCTCCACTTT
TRBD2	few	TRBV6-5	TRBJ2-7	CASSPGLVGEQYF	TGTGCCAGCAGTCCGGGACTAGTAGGCGAGCAGTACTTC
TRBD1	.	TRBV7-9	TRBJ1-1	CASSLTGTGSFAEAFF	TGTGCCAGCAGCCTAACCGGGACAGGGTCCTTCGCTGAAGCTTTCTTT
.	once	TRBV10-2	TRBJ1-1	CASSDGHLNTEAFF	TGCGCCAGCAGTGACGGACATTTGAACACTGAAGCTTTCTTT
.	few	TRBV20-1	TRBJ1-1	CSAKGGVNTEAFF	TGCAGTGCTAAAGGGGGGGTGAACACTGAAGCTTTCTTT
TRBD1	.	TRBV7-7	TRBJ2-5	CASSFAGTGGFTGETQYF	TGTGCCAGCAGCTTCGCTGGGACAGGGGGCTTTACCGGGGAGACCCAGTACTTC
.	many	TRBV25-1	TRBJ2-7	CASSATGTSTYEQYF	TGTGCCAGCAGTGCAACCGGGACAAGTACCTACGAGCAGTACTTC
.	many	TRBV7-2	TRBJ2-5	CASSLDLGSQETQYF	TGTGCCAGCAGCTTAGATCTGGGCAGCCAAGAGACCCAGTACTTC
TRBD2	many	TRBV7-9	TRBJ2-7	CASSPPGRGDEQYF	TGTGCCAGCAGCCCCCCGGGGAGGGGCGACGAGCAGTACTTC
.	many	TRBV20-1	TRBJ1-5	CSATKSGARNQPQHF	TGCAGTGCTACGAAATCAGGGGCACGAAATCAGCCCCAGCATTTT
TRBD1	.	TRBV20-1	TRBJ1-5	CSATKGQGSNQPQHF	TGCAGTGCTACAAAAGGACAGGGGAGCAATCAGCCCCAGCATTTT
.	.	TRBV9	TRBJ2-2	CASSDQRWGAGELFF	TGTGCCAGCAGCGACCAGCGATGGGGGGCCGGGGAGCTGTTTTTT
TRBD2	.	TRBV7-9	TRBJ2-5	CASSSTGASGSETQYF	TGTGCCAGCAGTTCAACCGGGGCTAGCGGGAGTGAGACCCAGTACTTC
.	.	TRBV20-1	TRBJ2-7	CSARGGAKEASDEQYF	TGCAGTGCTAGGGGGGGTGCCAAGGAGGCAAGCGACGAGCAGTACTTC
TRBD2	.	TRBV7-3	TRBJ2-5	CASSLIGAGGQETQYF	TGTGCCAGCAGCTTAATCGGAGCGGGGGGCCAAGAGACCCAGTACTTC
TRBD1	many	TRBV7-2	TRBJ1-5	CASSGQGASNQPQHF	TGTGCCAGCAGCGGACAGGGGGCTAGCAATCAGCCCCAGCATTTT
.	many	TRBV29-1	TRBJ2-7	CSPSSVREQYF	TGCAGCCCATCTTCTGTAAGGGAGCAGTACTTC
.	.	TRBV9	TRBJ1-1	CASSVVLGGNTEAFF	TGTGCCAGCAGCGTAGTACTGGGGGGCAACACTGAAGCTTTCTTT
.	.	TRBV19	TRBJ1-1	CASSRFQGTEAFF	TGTGCCAGTAGTAGATTCCAGGGGACTGAAGCTTTCTTT
.	.	TRBV5-4	TRBJ2-2	CASSWRGNTGELFF	TGTGCCAGCAGCTGGCGGGGGAACACCGGGGAGCTGTTTTTT
.	.	TRBV10-3	TRBJ1-1	CASSLTAQLLIGQRGAFF	TGTGCCAGCAGTTTGACCGCCCAGTTATTAATCGGACAACGGGGAGCTTTCTTT
TRBD1	many	TRBV7-9	TRBJ2-7	CASSSLAGGFYEQYF	TGTGCCAGCAGCTCCCTGGCAGGGGGATTCTACGAGCAGTACTTC
TRBD1	.	TRBV7-3	TRBJ1-2	CASSLAGTGPKGYTF	TGTGCCAGCAGCTTAGCCGGGACAGGACCAAAAGGCTACACCTTC
TRBD1	many	TRBV20-1	TRBJ2-7	CSALDRVMYEQYF	TGCAGTGCTCTAGACAGGGTCATGTACGAGCAGTACTTC
.	few	TRBV10-3	TRBJ2-7	CASSRIRDGSYEQYF	TGTGCCAGCAGCAGAATACGGGACGGCTCCTACGAGCAGTACTTC
.	many	TRBV12-3/TRBV12-4	TRBJ1-2	CASSPTGLNQNGYTF	TGTGCCAGCAGTCCTACAGGGTTAAATCAGAATGGCTACACCTTC
.	.	TRBV10-3	TRBJ2-7	CAISESITYEQYF	TGTGCCATCAGTGAGTCGATCACCTACGAGCAGTACTTC
.	.	TRBV7-9	TRBJ2-7	CASSAYSGTYEQYF	TGTGCCAGCAGCGCATATAGTGGTACTTACGAGCAGTACTTC
.	few	TRBV7-2	TRBJ1-1	CASSERRMNTEAFF	TGTGCCAGCAGCGAGAGAAGGATGAACACTGAAGCTTTCTTT
.	once	TRBV7-2	TRBJ1-4	CASSQVVDGGWELFF	TGCGCCAGCAGCCAAGTCGTCGATGGGGGGTGGGAACTGTTTTTT
.	few	TRBV4-1	TRBJ1-5	CASSQGTGLSNQPQHF	TGCGCCAGCAGCCAAGGAACAGGGTTGAGCAATCAGCCCCAGCATTTT
.	.	TRBV10-2	TRBJ1-6	CASSDGFSPLHF	TGCGCCAGCAGTGATGGGTTTTCACCCCTCCACTTT
.	.	TRBV7-2	TRBJ1-2	CAGSPGTAVVSGYTF	TGTGCCGGCAGCCCCGGGACCGCCGTAGTCAGTGGCTACACCTTC
.	few	TRBV12-3/TRBV12-4	TRBJ2-7	CASSYDRFRWSYEQYF	TGTGCCAGCAGTTACGATCGTTTCCGATGGTCCTACGAGCAGTACTTC
.	.	TRBV19	TRBJ1-1	CASSIGTVSNTEAFF	TGTGCCAGTAGTATAGGGACAGTCTCGAACACTGAAGCTTTCTTT
TRBD2	.	TRBV19	TRBJ2-2	CASRGVELFF	TGTGCCAGTCGGGGGGTGGAGCTGTTTTTT